This T cell receptor beta chain came from a study of cytomegalovirus exposure and HLA in healthy donors. Trimming shortened V by 0 bases and J by 4 bases, and 23 bases separated the two germline ends. The germline CDR1 and CDR2 sequences are SGHRS and YFSETQ. This CDR3 has 18 amino acids. Notes on the study in general: Altogether, 150 to 200 TCR beta chains were recorded as cytomegalovirus-associated. Per a prior analysis, the majority of TCR beta V segments were productive roughly 90% or roughly 30% of the time.

On this clone itself: Its antigen is not identified.

The PCR made use of 60 Vbeta and 13 Jbeta primers. Sequencing was performed with immunoSEQ multiplex PCR; in TCRdb, only in-frame clones are kept and a portion is missing. The repertoire holds 110,000 or so clones, with 74% as singletons. The sequence was collected from a human donor in good health. The sequenced sample consisted of PBMCs. The chain recombines TRBV5-1 with TRBJ2-7; perhaps TRBD1 as D (7 bases). Written as DNA, the CDR3 is TGCGCCAGCAGCTTGGCAGGCAGGGGGGTCCGGGGAAGGTACGAGCAGTACTTC. It translates to CASSLAGRGVRGRYEQYF.